This T cell receptor beta chain stems from a study of resident and recirculating memory T cells in vitiligo. Broader study findings: TCR sequences were not conserved across biopsy sites or patients.

The data were produced by immunoSEQ multiplex PCR, yet TCRdb's version contains in-frame clones alone and is incomplete. The repertoire consists of tens of thousands of clones, with roughly nine tenths occurring once and the leading ten covering more than 5%. Between the trimmed V and J ends, which lost 5 bases and 2 bases, there was a span of 13 bases. Germline V gene lookup returns CDR1 MDHEN and CDR2 SYDVKM. This CDR3 comprises 14 residues. A note on this clone: Antigen unknown.

The TCR sequence derives from a male donor with vitiligo. The sample consisted of blood. The chain carries TRBV28 and TRBJ2-7, with TRBD2 as a possible D gene (6 bases). This chain's CDR3 is CASSDLGGAYEQYF. The CDR3 DNA follows: TGTGCCAGCAGTGACCTGGGGGGAGCCTACGAGCAGTACTTC.